This T cell receptor (beta chain) was captured by sequencing in a study of cytomegalovirus exposure and HLA in healthy donors. Broader study findings: Rare TCR sequences predominated, though certain public TCRs were found in many donors. The TCR clusters that emerged in the first cohort tended, a later analysis found, to co-occur in the roughly 110 validation repertoires.

This clone occurred once. Its antigen remains unknown. Data came from immunoSEQ multiplex PCR; TCRdb stores just in-frame clones and leaves some out. This sample has about 110,000 clones, with approximately 89% found just once. The CDR3 length is 14 residues. The germline V gene has CDR1 MDHEN and CDR2 SYDVKM. Trimming took 7 bases from V and 3 from J, leaving 13 bases between them. The origin of this receptor is a woman under 30 in good health and CMV-seronegative. The specimen sequenced was PBMCs. The chain couples TRBV28 to TRBJ2-1, with D perhaps matching TRBD2 (6 bases). This CDR3 is CASILGGNYNEQFF. The CDR3 nucleotides are TGTGCCAGCATCTTGGGGGGAAACTACAATGAGCAGTTCTTC.